This passage covers 29 T cell receptor beta chains from one sample sequenced in a study of cytomegalovirus exposure and HLA in healthy donors. This PCR relied on a set of 60 Vbeta primers and 13 Jbeta primers. TCRdb's copy holds only in-frame clones and misses some; the assay was immunoSEQ multiplex PCR. The table shows under 200,000 clones, with over 75% occurring only once. Sequenced material: PBMCs. The receptors originated from a female donor in good health and CMV-seronegative.

The rearrangement joins TRBV19 to TRBJ2-1; no reliable D call. Trimming took 0 bases from V and 0 from J, leaving 3 bases between them. The CDR3 contains 14 residues. Germline CDR1 is LNHDA and CDR2 is SQIVND (reference sequence). The CDR3 DNA reads TGTGCCAGTAGTATAGATAACTCCTACAATGAGCAGTTCTTC. This translates into CASSIDNSYNEQFF.

J is TRBJ1-5 and V is TRBV6-1, with D unresolved. CDR1 is MNHNS and CDR2 is SASEGT in the germline V gene. CDR3 length equals 15 residues. V was shortened by 9 bases and J by 4 bases, with 19 bases between the two germline ends. The CDR3 sequence: CASGGYFDFNQPQHF. CDR3 nucleotides: TGTGCCAGTGGAGGGTATTTCGACTTTAATCAGCCCCAGCATTTT.

The genes are TRBV29-1 and TRBJ1-4, with 7 bases lining up with TRBD1. The CDR3 is 15 amino acids. The germline V gene encodes CDR1 SQVTM and CDR2 ANQGSEA. The junction had 10 bases not matched to a gene; V was cut back by 4 bases and J by 5 bases. This chain's CDR3 is CSVATGVFKNEKLFF. In nucleotides, the CDR3 is TGCAGCGTTGCCACAGGGGTGTTCAAGAATGAAAAACTGTTTTTT.

This rearrangement joins TRBV28 to TRBJ2-7; TRBD2 might be the D (5 bases). In germline, CDR1 is MDHEN, CDR2 SYDVKM. CDR3 length: 15 residues. V lost 3 bases, J lost 0 bases, and 12 bases lay in between. This chain's CDR3 is CASSLSGIVSYEQYF. The CDR3 DNA sequence: TGTGCCAGCAGTTTGTCCGGGATAGTCTCCTACGAGCAGTACTTC.

This clone appeared a few times. The gene calls are TRBV5-1 and TRBJ2-3, with D possibly matching TRBD2 (5 bases). This CDR3 is 14 amino acids long. The germline gives CDR1 SGHRS, CDR2 YFSETQ. V was pared by 4 bases and J by 3 bases, with 12 bases between. The CDR3 protein is CASSLGVRTDTQYF. The CDR3 bases are TGCGCCAGCAGCCTGGGAGTGAGAACAGATACGCAGTATTTT.

The chain links TRBV15 to TRBJ2-5, with a tentative D call TRBD1 (5 bases). The J call is doubtful: the DNA matches TRBJ2-7 better. Germline loops: CDR1 LNHNV, CDR2 YYDKDF (reference sequence). The CDR3 totals 16 residues. CDR3 protein: CATSREGDKGPYEQYF. The CDR3 DNA reads as TGTGCCACCAGCAGAGAAGGAGATAAGGGGCCCTACGAGCAGTACTTC.

This chain connects TRBV5-6 to TRBJ2-1; possibly TRBD1 for D (6 bases). The CDR3 is 14 residues long. The germline V gene has CDR1 SGHDT and CDR2 YYEEEE. The V end was cut by 3 bases, the J end by 7 bases, with 14 bases between. CDR3 nucleotide sequence: TGTGCCAGCAGCTCCTACAGGGCTCGGAATGAGCAGTTCTTC. Translation: CASSSYRARNEQFF.

This sequence joins TRBV5-1 and TRBJ1-6; D might be TRBD1 (6 bases). With 0 bases removed from V and 7 bases from J, the gap between germline ends came to 11 bases. Germline CDR1 SGHRS, CDR2 YFSETQ. The CDR3 sequence is 15 residues long. The CDR3 spells CASSLAAGANSPLHF. The DNA of the CDR3 is TGCGCCAGCAGCTTGGCGGCGGGGGCGAATTCACCCCTCCACTTT.

The chain is built from TRBV4-1 and TRBJ1-5, with a tentative D call TRBD1 (6 bases). Looked up from germline, CDR1 is MGHRA and CDR2 is YSYEKL. The CDR3 sequence is 14 residues long. Trimming shortened V by 3 bases and J by 7 bases, and 13 bases separated the two germline ends. DNA of the CDR3: TGCGCCAGCAGCCACGTACAGGGTAGGCAGCCCCAGCATTTT. Protein sequence: CASSHVQGRQPQHF.

The chain is built from TRBV9 and TRBJ2-3, with 14 bases fitting TRBD2. The ends lost 0 bases at V and 5 bases at J; junction bases unmatched: 5. This CDR3 comprises 17 residues. Germline V gene data show CDR1 as SGDLS and CDR2 as YYNGEE. CDR3 sequence reads: CASSVGTSGGPLDTQYF. The DNA for the CDR3 is TGTGCCAGCAGCGTAGGGACTAGCGGGGGGCCTTTAGATACGCAGTATTTT.

The chain joins TRBV28 to TRBJ1-2; a weak D match, TRBD1 (5 bases). CDR1 and CDR2 from the germline V gene are MDHEN and SYDVKM. The V end was cut by 3 bases, the J end by 9 bases, with 11 bases between. The CDR3 is 12 amino acids. The CDR3 region is CASSFRVLSYTF. In DNA, the CDR3 is TGTGCCAGCAGTTTCAGGGTTCTTAGCTACACCTTC.

The V and J genes are TRBV19 and TRBJ1-2, with a tentative D call TRBD1 (6 bases). Trimming removed 7 bases at V and 2 bases at J, with 20 bases between. Looked up from germline, CDR1 is LNHDA and CDR2 is SQIVND (reference sequence). CDR3 size: 16 residues. The CDR3 coding sequence is TGTGCCAGTACCCCAGACAGGCCTCCTCCGAACTATGGCTACACCTTC. It encodes CASTPDRPPPNYGYTF.

About this clone itself: Different DNA sequences within this sample yield the same CDR3. This chain connects TRBV5-1 to TRBJ2-6, with 10 bases that match TRBD1. The V gene's germline CDR1 is SGHRS and CDR2 YFSETQ. After removal of 3 bases from V and 4 bases from J, the junction contained 4 bases not matched to a gene. The CDR3 sequence is 16 residues long. CDR3 coding DNA: TGCGCCAGCAGCTGGACAGGGGGGGGCGGGGCCAACGTCCTGACTTTC. Its translation: CASSWTGGGGANVLTF.

This clone was seen a few times. The rearrangement links TRBV19 to TRBJ1-5; 11 bases are shared with TRBD1. Germline V gene sequence: CDR1 LNHDA, CDR2 SQIVND (reference sequence). J was trimmed by 2 bases and V by 5 bases; bases with no gene match: 8. This CDR3 has 17 amino acids. The CDR3 is CASSPAGQGVGNQPQHF. CDR3 coding DNA: TGTGCCAGTAGTCCGGCGGGACAGGGGGTTGGCAATCAGCCCCAGCATTTT.

CDR3 loop: CASSSTSTGSPLHF. For the CDR3, the DNA is TGTGCCAGCAGCTCGACGTCAACGGGGTCACCCCTCCACTTT. The rearrangement links TRBV7-2 to TRBJ1-6; D not certain. Germline CDR1 SGHTA, CDR2 FQGNSA. V was shortened by 4 bases and J by 10 bases, with 14 bases between the two germline ends. The CDR3 spans 14 residues.

The chain uses TRBV6-6 and TRBJ2-5, with a tentative D call TRBD2 (6 bases). Germline CDR1 and CDR2: MNHNY and SVGAGI (reference sequence). Trimming removed 4 bases at V and 5 bases at J, with 14 bases between. The CDR3 loop spans 14 amino acids. The CDR3 sequence is CASSSRNAGETQYF. The CDR3 region has the DNA TGTGCCAGCAGTTCGAGGAATGCGGGGGAGACCCAGTACTTC.

The chain recombines TRBV7-2 with TRBJ1-2; perhaps TRBD1 as D (5 bases). Germline loops: CDR1 SGHTA, CDR2 FQGNSA. V lost 0 bases to trimming and J lost 3 bases, with 8 bases between them. This CDR3 comprises 14 residues. CDR3 DNA: TGTGCCAGCAGCTTAGCGGGACTGTACTATGGCTACACCTTC. This codes for CASSLAGLYYGYTF. Based on the CDR3 plus reference TRBV7-2 and TRBJ1-2, the full variable domain is GAGVSQSPSNKVTEKGKDVELRCDPISGHTALYWYRQSLGQGLEFLIYFQGNSAPDKSGLPSDRFSAERTGGSVSTLTIQRTQQEDSAVYLCASSLAGLYYGYTFGSGTRLTVV.

J is TRBJ2-3 and V is TRBV4-3; 8 nucleotides agree with TRBD1. Germline-derived CDR1 and CDR2 are LGHNA and YSLEER. The CDR3 spans 16 residues. Trimming at V came to 1 base and at J to 0 bases, leaving 3 bases not matched to a gene. The CDR3 region is CASSQGTGSSTDTQYF. The CDR3 DNA reads TGCGCCAGCAGCCAAGGGACAGGGTCTAGCACAGATACGCAGTATTTT.

The rearrangement links TRBV9 to TRBJ2-1; no clear D. With 2 bases removed from V and 0 bases from J, the gap between germline ends came to 12 bases. The CDR3 extends over 16 amino acids. In germline, CDR1 is SGDLS, CDR2 YYNGEE. This CDR3 reads CASSVPTESSYNEQFF. The DNA for the CDR3 is TGTGCCAGCAGCGTTCCAACAGAGAGCTCCTACAATGAGCAGTTCTTC.

V gene TRBV6-5 combines with J gene TRBJ1-1; no reliable D call. The V end was cut by 0 bases, the J end by 7 bases, with 6 bases between. The CDR3 is made up of 12 amino acids. Germline CDR1 MNHEY, CDR2 SVGAGI. CDR3: CASSYSRDEAFF. CDR3 DNA sequence: TGTGCCAGCAGTTACTCACGGGATGAAGCTTTCTTT.

V is TRBV6-5 and J is TRBJ2-7; 8 bases agree with TRBD2. The J segment lost 3 bases and the V segment lost 8 bases, leaving 12 bases of the junction unmatched. CDR3 size: 15 residues. CDR1 and CDR2 (germline): MNHEY, SVGAGI. CDR3 DNA: TGTGCCAGCGCTATGTTACCAGCGGGAGACTACGAGCAGTACTTC. Translated, it gives CASAMLPAGDYEQYF.

A word on this clone: Other nucleotide sequences from this sample produce the same CDR3. The chain links TRBV7-8 to TRBJ1-5; 9 nucleotides agree with TRBD1. The CDR3 length is 15 residues. V shed 5 bases and J 2 bases; nucleotides not matched to a gene: 4. Germline V gene sequence: CDR1 SGHVS, CDR2 FQNEAQ. This chain's CDR3 is CASSPRDRGNQPQHF. DNA of the CDR3: TGTGCCAGCAGCCCGAGGGACAGGGGCAATCAGCCCCAGCATTTT.

V is TRBV28 and J is TRBJ1-2; 8 positions agree with TRBD1. This CDR3 is built from 14 residues. Per the germline V gene, CDR1 is MDHEN and CDR2 is SYDVKM. Germline trimming cut 6 bases from V and 6 bases from J; bases unmatched to any gene: 9. CDR3 nucleotide sequence: TGTGCCAGCAGAACCGGCCTACAGGGGGATGGCTACACCTTC. Translated: CASRTGLQGDGYTF.

This chain connects TRBV23-1 to TRBJ2-4; perhaps TRBD1 as D (6 bases). TRBV23-1 is an open reading frame whose function is uncertain. Trimming cost V 1 base and J 2 bases, with 12 bases left between them. CDR3 length: 16 amino acids. In DNA, the CDR3 is TGCGCCAGCAGTCAATTAGGGGGAAGGCCCAAAAACATTCAGTACTTC. It is translated as CASSQLGGRPKNIQYF.

The gene calls are TRBV7-3 and TRBJ1-2; the match to TRBD1 covers 8 bases. Unmatched junction bases numbered 4, after V lost 0 bases and J lost 7 bases. CDR3 length: 14 amino acids. Germline-derived CDR1 and CDR2 are SGHTA and FQGTGA. CDR3 amino acids: CASSLTDRVVGYTF. CDR3 in DNA: TGTGCCAGCAGCTTAACGGACAGGGTAGTTGGCTACACCTTC.

This chain connects TRBV30 to TRBJ2-2, with TRBD2 matching over 13 bases. The CDR3 extends over 17 amino acids. V shed 2 bases, J shed 3 bases, and the junction held 6 bases outside the gene matches. Germline loops: CDR1 GTSNPN, CDR2 SVGIG (reference sequence). CDR3 sequence reads: CAWSSPGTSGDTGELFF. As DNA, the CDR3 is TGTGCCTGGAGTTCACCTGGGACTAGCGGGGACACCGGGGAGCTGTTTTTT.

The chain combines TRBV29-1 with TRBJ2-7; 9 bases align to TRBD1. The junction had 5 bases not matched to a gene; V was cut back by 2 bases and J by 3 bases. Germline CDR1 reads SQVTM; CDR2 reads ANQGSEA. The CDR3 sequence is 14 residues long. The CDR3 loop reads CSVEIGQGHYEQYF. The CDR3 coding sequence is TGCAGCGTTGAAATTGGACAGGGGCACTACGAGCAGTACTTC.

This clone was detected only a few times. This chain links TRBV28 with TRBJ1-5, with D maybe TRBD1 (6 bases). CDR1 and CDR2 (germline): MDHEN, SYDVKM. CDR3 size: 16 residues. The germline V and J ends were trimmed by 5 bases and 3 bases, with 17 bases remaining between them. CDR3 DNA: TGTGCCAGCAGTGGTACAGGGCGGGGGGACAATCAGCCCCAGCATTTT. Translating it yields CASSGTGRGDNQPQHF.

This chain uses TRBV5-4 with TRBJ1-3; TRBD1 is a possible D gene (6 bases). The CDR3 consists of 15 residues. V was trimmed by 3 bases and J by 4 bases, leaving 14 bases between them. Germline assignment: CDR1 SGHNT and CDR2 YYREEE (reference sequence). CDR3 in DNA: TGTGCCAGCAGCTACGGGGGGCTCTCCGGAAACACCATATATTTT. Translating it yields CASSYGGLSGNTIYF.